This T cell receptor (beta chain) was sequenced in a study of brain T cells in children with intractable seizures (dated by TCRdb to 2020 to 2022). Study-level background: As a first screen for immune gene transcripts, resected brain tissue from just under 55 pediatric epilepsy surgery cases was run on a NanoString immunology panel. Among the roughly 12 selected surgery cases, pre-surgery blood was additionally sequenced for eight, leaving four cases with brain tissue only.

TCR beta chain sequences were generated from genomic DNA using the immunoSEQ assay. The paper's data handling went like this. CDR3 sequences that did not begin with the conserved framework cysteine at position 104 were removed by hand. To get clonality, the normalized Shannon's Diversity Index was subtracted from one, giving values from 0 (maximal diversity) to 1 (oligoclonal). To check whether a given CDR3 had different frequencies in two samples, for example brain versus blood, chi-squared comparison-of-proportions tests were used. Public clonotypes were found by searching immuneACCESS, and the VDJdb browser was used to assess similarity to known antiviral clonotypes. TCRdb carries this immuneACCESS record with in-frame sequences only. Its versions omit some clonotypes, under half of them owing to an unresolved V gene in the studies checked, with the rest unexplained. The V and J calls and clone size are taken from that table; D and trimming were inferred from the DNA. A total of about 110,000 clones appear in this sample, approximately 94% of them only once. The top ten hold 3.8% of the sample.

Findings and caveats that apply to the study as a whole: Because pre- and post-surgery blood were sequenced to different depths, clones absent from the pre-surgery sample may reflect undersampling. Viral specificity was inferred only from CDR3 sequence similarity, and patients' HCMV serostatus was unknown.

With regard to this clone: Its antigen is currently not known. No much larger clonotype is one base removed from it; base qualities were not supplied.

The time point label corresponds to: resected brain tissue, or blood drawn just prior to surgery. The surgery cases that showed the highest brain T cell transcript signatures were chosen for TCR beta chain sequencing of brain tissue, and of blood when it was available. Prior to surgery, the patients had been treated with at least one anti-epileptic drug. The TCR-sequenced patients were children whose drug-resistant epilepsy was caused by tuberous sclerosis complex, focal cortical dysplasia, Rasmussen encephalitis or hemimegalencephaly. Blood was drawn right before the epilepsy surgery. Bulk genomic DNA was extracted from unsorted brain tissue and whole blood with the Monarch genomic DNA purification kit. V and J are trimmed by 4 bases and 5 bases, and the gene matches miss 10 bases of the junction. Spanning cysteine to phenylalanine, the CDR3 consists of 16 amino acids. Of all the DNA, just the CDR3 is kept, 48 bases in frame from base 1. Sequences MNHEY (CDR1) and SVGEGT (CDR2) are obtained from the germline V gene.

This chain joins TRBV6-2 or TRBV6-3 to TRBJ2-7; 11 nucleotides in the junction match TRBD2. The source of this sequence is a boy under two years old with hemimegalencephaly and intractable seizures. The material sequenced was peripheral blood, taken at surgery. The nucleotide sequence is TGTGCCAGCAGTTCCCTTCTAGCGGGAGGTCTCCACGAGCAGTACTTC. This encodes CASSSLLAGGLHEQYF.